The T cell receptor beta chain under discussion was sequenced for a study of blood T cell repertoires in COVID-19. The wider study: T cells, B-cell-depleted T cells, or PBMCs provided the cDNA or gDNA that served as material.

Repertoires were generated with immunoSEQ multiplex PCR, while TCRdb's copy carries only in-frame clones and drops some. The repertoire holds around 480,000 clones, with 87% as singletons. This CDR3 spans 16 amino acids. The V gene end was trimmed by 4 bases and the J gene end by 6 bases; junction bases not matched to a gene: 10. Germline V gene sequence: CDR1 LNHDA, CDR2 SQIVND (reference sequence). This chain connects TRBV19 to TRBJ2-4, with 9 bases identical to TRBD1. Sequenced: PBMCs or T cells enriched from blood (not recorded which). The clonotype was recovered from a woman aged 18-29 years who had recovered from COVID-19. Written as DNA, the CDR3 is TGTGCCAGTAGTAACTTACAGGGGGCCTTGGGAAACATTCAGTACTTC. It encodes CASSNLQGALGNIQYF.